What follows are 30 T cell receptor beta chains derived from one specimen sequenced in a study of cytomegalovirus exposure and HLA in healthy donors (dated by TCRdb to about 2017). Receptor libraries were prepared by the immunoSEQ multiplex PCR assay. For the multiplex PCR, a mixture combining 60 forward primers for TCR Vbeta segments and 13 reverse primers for TCR Jbeta segments was used. Held by TCRdb, this immuneACCESS table contains in-frame sequences only and omits some clones. Under half of the omission traces to an unresolved V gene where checked; the cause of the rest is unknown. Counted in this sample were 100,000 to 150,000 clones; roughly four fifths of them appeared once. The ten largest clones capture about 2% of the sample. Sample: PBMCs. The receptors derive from a man between 18 and 35 years old in good health and CMV-seronegative.

This chain joins TRBV27 and TRBJ1-5; D uncertain. The CDR3 is made up of 14 amino acids. V was clipped by 6 bases and J by 3 bases, with 12 bases between them. Germline CDR1 and CDR2: MNHEY and SMNVEV (reference sequence). The CDR3 DNA reads as TGTGCCAGCAGCCCTATTCCCCTCAATCAGCCCCAGCATTTT. Protein product: CASSPIPLNQPQHF.

The chain has TRBV10-1 and TRBJ2-5, with 7 positions matching TRBD2. V trimming: 6 bases; J trimming: 0 bases; junction bases outside the gene matches: 10. Germline assignment: CDR1 WNHNN and CDR2 SYGVQD (reference sequence). The CDR3 extends over 16 amino acids. The CDR3 bases are TGCGCCAGCAGAGTCGCGGCGGGGGTGTACCAAGAGACCCAGTACTTC. Translation: CASRVAAGVYQETQYF.

The gene calls are TRBV4-2 and TRBJ1-6; 9 nucleotides line up with TRBD1. The ends lost 3 bases at V and 10 bases at J; junction bases unmatched: 4. Germline V gene sequence: CDR1 LGHNA, CDR2 YNFKEQ. This CDR3 comprises 14 residues. The CDR3 coding sequence is TGTGCCAGCAGCCAGGGACAGGGTGAATCACCCCTCCACTTT. It is translated as CASSQGQGESPLHF.

This clone has just one count. This sequence joins TRBV6-1 and TRBJ1-1, with D perhaps matching TRBD1 (5 bases). Germline V gene data show CDR1 as MNHNS and CDR2 as SASEGT. The CDR3 spans 15 residues. V shed 1 base and J shed 1 base, with 10 bases lying between them. The CDR3 protein is CASSEVPGGNTEAFF. The CDR3 DNA reads TGTGCCAGCAGTGAAGTCCCCGGGGGGAACACTGAAGCTTTCTTT.

The chain uses TRBV28 and TRBJ2-2; D is possibly TRBD1 (6 bases). Trimming took off 6 bases at V and 3 bases at J, with 11 bases between the two ends. The CDR3 contains 14 residues. Per the germline V gene, CDR1 is MDHEN and CDR2 is SYDVKM. As DNA, the CDR3 is TGTGCCAGCAGCCCCACAGGGCACACCGGGGAGCTGTTTTTT. This codes for CASSPTGHTGELFF.

In this sample, this clone turned up once. This chain connects TRBV14 to TRBJ1-6, with 8 nucleotides matching TRBD1. This CDR3 comprises 19 residues. The germline gives CDR1 SGHDN, CDR2 FVKESK. V shed 4 bases and J 8 bases; nucleotides not matched to a gene: 19. The CDR3 nucleotides are TGTGCCAGCAGCCCAATTGGCTTTGGGACAGGCCTAGGGGATTCACCCCTCCACTTT. Its translation: CASSPIGFGTGLGDSPLHF.

The chain employs TRBV10-1 and TRBJ1-5; maybe TRBD1 (5 bases). Germline V lookup: CDR1 WNHNN, CDR2 SYGVQD (reference sequence). V lost 5 bases to trimming and J lost 3 bases, with 8 bases between them. The CDR3 contains 13 residues. The CDR3: CASSPGYNQPQHF. The DNA for the CDR3 is TGCGCCAGCAGTCCAGGGTACAATCAGCCCCAGCATTTT.

The chain is built from TRBV2 and TRBJ1-5; TRBD1 matches 8 bases. The germline CDR1 and CDR2 sequences are SNHLY and FYNNEI. The CDR3 has 15 amino acids. Losses at the gene ends were 7 bases for V and 1 base for J; bases not matched to a gene: 6. The CDR3: CASNRQGLSNQPQHF. CDR3 sequence (DNA): TGTGCCAGCAATAGACAGGGGTTGAGCAATCAGCCCCAGCATTTT.

The gene calls are TRBV19 and TRBJ1-2; D is perhaps TRBD1 (6 bases). The CDR3 runs 16 residues. V shed 7 bases and J shed 3 bases, with 21 bases lying between them. Germline V gene data show CDR1 as LNHDA and CDR2 as SQIVND (reference sequence). CDR3 sequence reads: CASTPNGVRGDYGYTF. The CDR3 coding sequence is TGTGCCAGTACTCCTAATGGGGTCAGGGGAGACTATGGCTACACCTTC.

The chain carries TRBV6-5 and TRBJ2-5; D may be TRBD2 (6 bases). The DNA end is more similar to TRBJ2-7, so the J call may be wrong. CDR1 and CDR2 (germline): MNHEY, SVGAGI. The CDR3 spans 14 residues. The CDR3 spells CASSRDSGTYEQYF. CDR3 bases: TGTGCCAGCAGCCGGGACTCAGGAACCTACGAGCAGTACTTC.

The chain combines TRBV11-2 with TRBJ1-3; 7 positions match TRBD1. V gave up 5 bases and J gave up 0 bases; unmatched junction bases: 10. Germline CDR1 reads SGHAT; CDR2 reads FQNNGV. The CDR3 length is 17 residues. The CDR3 protein is CASSPLPTGFSGNTIYF. The CDR3 nucleotides are TGTGCCAGCAGCCCACTCCCGACAGGGTTCTCTGGAAACACCATATATTTT.

This chain joins TRBV18 and TRBJ1-5; possible D gene TRBD1, 5 bases. CDR1 and CDR2 (germline): KGHSH, LQKENI. The CDR3 is 15 residues long. V was trimmed by 2 bases and J by 6 bases, leaving 14 bases between them. CDR3 DNA sequence: TGTGCCAGCTCACCAGGGAGGCAGGGCAGTCAGCCCCAGCATTTT. It translates to CASSPGRQGSQPQHF.

V and J are TRBV5-6 and TRBJ2-6, with 9 bases that match TRBD1. This CDR3 contains 18 residues. The junction had 7 bases not matched to a gene; V was cut back by 2 bases and J by 1 base. Looked up from germline, CDR1 is SGHDT and CDR2 is YYEEEE. CDR3 DNA sequence: TGTGCCAGCAGCTTACAGGGGGCAACAGCATCTGGGGCCAACGTCCTGACTTTC. It is translated as CASSLQGATASGANVLTF.

This clone has a single count. The chain is built from TRBV18 and TRBJ1-4; no definite D call. This CDR3 has 17 amino acids. V was shortened by 3 bases and J by 0 bases, with 14 bases between the two germline ends. The germline CDR1 and CDR2 sequences are KGHSH and LQKENI. The CDR3 region has the DNA TGTGCCAGCTCACCTTGGGCCGGAACGGCAACTAATGAAAAACTGTTTTTT. Its translation is CASSPWAGTATNEKLFF.

The chain joins TRBV10-2 to TRBJ2-2; 7 positions match TRBD2. J lost 4 bases, V lost 6 bases, and 2 bases had no gene match. Germline CDR1 WSHSY, CDR2 SAAADI. The CDR3 totals 13 residues. The CDR3 region is CASSLAATGELFF. In nucleotides, the CDR3 is TGCGCCAGCAGCCTAGCGGCCACCGGGGAGCTGTTTTTT.

The chain has TRBV27 and TRBJ1-1; D ambiguous. The CDR3 length is 13 residues. V lost 2 bases and J 4 bases, leaving 8 bases between the germline ends. Germline-derived CDR1 and CDR2 are MNHEY and SMNVEV (reference sequence). CDR3 protein: CASSLPGSTEAFF. CDR3 in DNA: TGTGCCAGCAGTTTACCGGGAAGCACTGAAGCTTTCTTT.

The chain carries TRBV10-2 and TRBJ1-4, with D possibly being TRBD1 (6 bases). The CDR3 is made up of 14 amino acids. Trimming took off 0 bases at V and 14 bases at J, with 16 bases between the two ends. CDR1 is WSHSY, CDR2 SAAADI, per germline. The CDR3, as DNA: TGCGCCAGCAGTGAGTCAACTAAAGGACAGCACCTGTTTTTT. Translating it yields CASSESTKGQHLFF.

The CDR3 nucleotides read TGTGCCAGCAGCTCCGGGACCACAGGGAGCTCCTATAATTCACCCCTCCACTTT. Its translation: CASSSGTTGSSYNSPLHF. The genes are TRBV5-4 and TRBJ1-6; possibly TRBD1 for D (6 bases). The length of the CDR3 is 18 residues. Trimming took off 3 bases at V and 0 bases at J, with 16 bases between the two ends. From germline, CDR1 is SGHNT and CDR2 YYREEE (reference sequence).

The chain couples TRBV27 to TRBJ1-1; 11 nucleotides line up with TRBD1. The CDR3 totals 15 residues. The junction had 3 bases not matched to a gene; V was cut back by 1 base and J by 5 bases. The germline V gene has CDR1 MNHEY and CDR2 SMNVEV (reference sequence). The CDR3 region is CASSLLGQGATEAFF. CDR3 nucleotides: TGTGCCAGCAGTTTATTAGGACAGGGGGCAACTGAAGCTTTCTTT.

CDR3 region: CASSLKGFLNEQFF. DNA for the CDR3: TGTGCCAGCAGTTTAAAGGGGTTCCTCAATGAGCAGTTCTTC. This rearrangement joins TRBV27 to TRBJ2-1; maybe TRBD1 (5 bases). The V gene lost 2 bases and the J gene lost 6 bases, with 11 bases spanning the gap. Germline values: CDR1 MNHEY, CDR2 SMNVEV (reference sequence). CDR3 length equals 14 residues.

This chain links TRBV6-1 with TRBJ2-7; 7 positions match TRBD2. Losses at the gene ends were 3 bases for V and 6 bases for J; bases not matched to a gene: 5. This CDR3 has 13 residues. Germline V CDR1 and CDR2: MNHNS, SASEGT. This CDR3 is CASSELGRVEQYF. CDR3 sequence (DNA): TGTGCCAGCAGTGAGCTGGGGAGGGTCGAGCAGTACTTC.

J is TRBJ2-5 and V is TRBV2, with 12 bases fitting TRBD2. The ends lost 6 bases at V and 0 bases at J; junction bases unmatched: 2. The CDR3 runs 15 residues. Germline V gene data show CDR1 as SNHLY and CDR2 as FYNNEI. The DNA for the CDR3 is TGTGCCAGCAGCCGACTAGCGGGGGACCAAGAGACCCAGTACTTC. It encodes CASSRLAGDQETQYF. Drawing the rest from reference TRBV2 and TRBJ2-5, the complete variable domain is EPEVTQTPSHQVTQMGQEVILRCVPISNHLYFYWYRQILGQKVEFLVSFYNNEISEKSEIFDDQFSVERPDGSNFTLKIRSTKLEDSAMYFCASSRLAGDQETQYFGPGTRLLVL.

Notes on this clone: This sample also contains other DNA sequences that code for the same CDR3. V usage is TRBV9 and J usage is TRBJ2-1; the D gene is possibly TRBD2 (6 bases). CDR1 and CDR2 from the germline V gene are SGDLS and YYNGEE. The V end was cut by 2 bases, the J end by 4 bases, with 13 bases between. The CDR3 spans 15 residues. CDR3 protein: CASSVGGKSYNEQFF. The CDR3, as DNA: TGTGCCAGCAGCGTCGGCGGGAAATCGTACAATGAGCAGTTCTTC.

The gene calls are TRBV5-4 and TRBJ1-1, with D possibly matching TRBD1 (6 bases). V lost 6 bases to trimming and J lost 0 bases, with 12 bases between them. CDR3 length equals 14 residues. Germline-derived CDR1 and CDR2 are SGHNT and YYREEE (reference sequence). The CDR3 loop reads CASTVTGMNTEAFF. CDR3 nucleotides: TGTGCCAGCACCGTTACAGGGATGAACACTGAAGCTTTCTTT.

The chain couples TRBV2 to TRBJ2-7, with TRBD1 matching 8 bases. Germline V gene data show CDR1 as SNHLY and CDR2 as FYNNEI. The CDR3 has 14 residues. J was trimmed by 7 bases and V by 5 bases; bases with no gene match: 10. CDR3 in amino acids: CASSRPPGGREQYF. In DNA, the CDR3 is TGTGCCAGCAGTCGACCCCCAGGGGGCCGGGAGCAGTACTTC.

V usage is TRBV13 and J usage is TRBJ1-2; D possibly corresponds to TRBD1 (6 bases). The CDR3 contains 16 residues. V gave up 4 bases and J gave up 4 bases, with 19 bases separating them. The germline V gene encodes CDR1 PRHDT and CDR2 FYEKMQ (reference sequence). This chain's CDR3 is CASSYPPAQGLYGYTF. The CDR3 nucleotides are TGTGCCAGCAGCTACCCGCCAGCACAGGGCCTCTATGGCTACACCTTC.

This chain uses TRBV4-1 with TRBJ2-3; 7 nucleotides match TRBD2. The length of the CDR3 is 16 residues. Germline V gene sequence: CDR1 MGHRA, CDR2 YSYEKL. J was trimmed by 3 bases and V by 5 bases; bases with no gene match: 11. Here the CDR3 reads CASSSRGETGTDTQYF. DNA for the CDR3: TGCGCCAGCAGCTCTCGGGGGGAGACCGGTACAGATACGCAGTATTTT.

The CDR3 DNA is TGTGCCAGCAGCAAAAGGAATACTGCGGAGGGTAGTTACACCTTC. This codes for CASSKRNTAEGSYTF. The chain joins TRBV21-1 to TRBJ1-2. TRBV21-1 has pseudogene status. The CDR3 is made up of 15 amino acids.

V usage is TRBV4-1 and J usage is TRBJ2-3; D possibly corresponds to TRBD2 (5 bases). Germline V lookup: CDR1 MGHRA, CDR2 YSYEKL. V dropped 4 bases and J dropped 1 base, with 12 bases sitting between them. The CDR3 contains 15 residues. Here the CDR3 reads CASSLLGLGTDTQYF. The CDR3 nucleotides are TGCGCCAGCAGCCTTCTTGGACTTGGCACAGATACGCAGTATTTT.

This sequence joins TRBV9 and TRBJ2-2; D is undetermined. CDR3 length: 16 residues. Germline V gives CDR1 SGDLS, CDR2 YYNGEE. V was pared by 2 bases and J by 3 bases, with 14 bases between. CDR3 bases: TGTGCCAGCAGCGTCACCCACCGGTCGGACACCGGGGAGCTGTTTTTT. Translation gives CASSVTHRSDTGELFF. Full variable domain (remainder filled in from reference TRBV9 and TRBJ2-2): DSGVTQTPKHLITATGQRVTLRCSPRSGDLSVYWYQQSLDQGLQFLIQYYNGEERAKGNILERFSAQQFPDLHSELNLSSLELGDSALYFCASSVTHRSDTGELFFGEGSRLTVL.